This T cell receptor (beta chain) derives from a study of T cell changes during pregnancy in multiple sclerosis. The V gene lost 6 bases and the J gene lost 7 bases, with 14 bases spanning the gap. CDR3 length: 14 amino acids. The germline gives CDR1 SGDLS, CDR2 YYNGEE. TCRdb keeps only in-frame clones here, not all; method: immunoSEQ multiplex PCR. The table includes 85,000 to 120,000 clones, around 92% detected once. This clonotype originated in a female donor with multiple sclerosis, enrolled in a pregnancy study. Sample: peripheral blood, taken after pregnancy. The chain couples TRBV9 to TRBJ1-6; tentatively, D is TRBD1 (5 bases). The CDR3 is CASNLGQLNSPLHF. CDR3 bases: TGTGCCAGCAATTTGGGGCAGCTAAATTCACCCCTCCACTTT.